This T cell receptor (beta chain) is from a study of identical twins. The table lists this clonotype with a few counts. Germline V CDR1 and CDR2: SGHDT, YYEEEE. The CDR3 contains 17 residues. V lost 4 bases to trimming and J lost 0 bases; unmatched junction nucleotides: 9. Unique molecular identifiers were present on cDNA, and template switching added a universal primer site. TCRdb called the 5' RACE reads again in MiXCR, with one record for every CDR3 protein. Here the sample spans about 720,000 distinct CDR3 sequences, around 8.6% being singletons. The sample was also reused in another study, on yellow fever vaccine responses in identical twins.

The clonotype was recovered from a woman younger than 30 in good health. The V gene is TRBV5-6, the J gene TRBJ2-7; the match to TRBD2 covers 11 bases. Material: PBMCs. CDR3 sequence (DNA): TGTGCCAGCAGCGCTACAATGGGACTAGCGGTCTCCTACGAGCAGTACTTC. Protein sequence: CASSATMGLAVSYEQYF.